Each of the 18 T cell receptor beta chains below was sequenced from the same sample in a study of shared clonotypes between healthy human individuals. Method: immunoSEQ multiplex PCR; TCRdb's copy keeps in-frame clones and lacks some. The sample includes approximately 1,500,000 clones, around 95% seen only once; the top ten take approximately 1.1%. Sequencing was carried out using naive CD4+ T cells sorted from blood. Subset noted: CD45RA+ positively selected. The receptor set was obtained from a man between 25 and 39 years old in good health.

J is TRBJ2-7 and V is TRBV28; 7 bases line up with TRBD2. V dropped 2 bases and J dropped 0; count of bases not matched to a gene: 10. CDR3 length: 17 residues. Per germline, CDR1 MDHEN and CDR2 SYDVKM. CDR3 nucleotides: TGTGCCAGCAGTTTACCTGGGGGGGGGATTACCTCCTACGAGCAGTACTTC. Translating gives CASSLPGGGITSYEQYF.

This chain connects TRBV5-1 to TRBJ2-1; D remains unclear. Germline loops: CDR1 SGHRS, CDR2 YFSETQ. The V end was cut by 1 base, the J end by 2 bases, with 19 bases between. The CDR3 covers 18 residues. For the CDR3, the DNA is TGCGCCAGCAGCTTGACCGTCGGCGGTAGTTTCCCCTACAATGAGCAGTTCTTC. The encoded protein is CASSLTVGGSFPYNEQFF. Based on the CDR3 plus reference TRBV5-1 and TRBJ2-1, the full variable domain is KAGVTQTPRYLIKTRGQQVTLSCSPISGHRSVSWYQQTPGQGLQFLFEYFSETQRNKGNFPGRFSGRQFSNSRSEMNVSTLELGDSALYLCASSLTVGGSFPYNEQFFGPGTRLTVL.

This clone was detected only once. This rearrangement joins TRBV27 to TRBJ2-3; 7 positions match TRBD2. The CDR3 runs to 17 residues. Germline V gene lookup returns CDR1 MNHEY and CDR2 SMNVEV (reference sequence). V dropped 4 bases and J dropped 6; count of bases not matched to a gene: 16. The CDR3 region has the DNA TGTGCCAGCAGTTCCCTAGTACTAGCGATCCGAACGGATACGCAGTATTTT. Its translation is CASSSLVLAIRTDTQYF.

As concerns this clone: The same CDR3 also results from other DNA sequences found in this sample. The chain uses TRBV19 and TRBJ2-1; D is perhaps TRBD1 (6 bases). V lost 1 base, J lost 2 bases, and 9 bases lay in between. The CDR3 runs 15 residues. CDR1 is LNHDA and CDR2 is SQIVND in the germline V gene (reference sequence). The CDR3 region is CASSIVGTTYNEQFF. The CDR3 region has the DNA TGTGCCAGTAGTATAGTTGGGACAACCTACAATGAGCAGTTCTTC.

The chain recombines TRBV5-6 with TRBJ2-1, with D unresolved. Trimming cost V 6 bases and J 4 bases, with 5 bases left between them. CDR1 is SGHDT and CDR2 is YYEEEE in the germline V gene. The CDR3 consists of 11 residues. The chain's CDR3 is CASNGYNEQFF. CDR3 in DNA: TGTGCCAGCAACGGATACAATGAGCAGTTCTTC.

V and J are TRBV4-2 and TRBJ2-1, with 8 bases aligning to TRBD2. The CDR3 extends over 16 amino acids. CDR1 LGHNA and CDR2 YNFKEQ come from the germline V gene. The V and J ends lost 3 bases and 8 bases, in that order; junction bases with no gene match: 12. The CDR3 loop is CASSQPGTSNIDEQFF. DNA of the CDR3: TGTGCCAGCAGCCAGCCCGGGACTAGTAATATCGATGAGCAGTTCTTC.

The rearrangement uses TRBV6-5 and TRBJ1-1, with D possibly TRBD1 on 5 matching bases. V was shortened by 1 base and J by 6 bases, with 9 bases between the two germline ends. Germline assignment: CDR1 MNHEY and CDR2 SVGAGI. There are 13 residues in the CDR3. CDR3 coding DNA: TGTGCCAGCAGTTACTTGAGGGGATCTGAAGCTTTCTTT. The encoded protein is CASSYLRGSEAFF.

This clone was seen a single time. The chain has TRBV28 and TRBJ2-1; 10 bases match TRBD2. Germline V CDR1 and CDR2: MDHEN, SYDVKM. Trimming cost V 2 bases and J 6 bases; bases outside gene matches: 7. This CDR3 has 16 residues. CDR3 amino acids: CASSLDRLAGANEQFF. In DNA, the CDR3 is TGTGCCAGCAGTTTAGATCGTCTAGCGGGAGCCAATGAGCAGTTCTTC.

The CDR3 sequence: CASSVEGNEQFF. The CDR3 nucleotides are TGTGCCAGTAGTGTGGAAGGCAATGAGCAGTTCTTC. V gene TRBV19 combines with J gene TRBJ2-1; D is uncertain. The CDR3 is 12 residues long. V dropped 5 bases and J dropped 6 bases, with 8 bases sitting between them. CDR1 is LNHDA, CDR2 SQIVND, per germline (reference sequence). The variable domain in full, with the rest retrieved from reference TRBV19 and TRBJ2-1, is DGGITQSPKYLFRKEGQNVTLSCEQNLNHDAMYWYRQDPGQGLRLIYYSQIVNDFQKGDIAEGYSVSREKKESFPLTVTSAQKNPTAFYLCASSVEGNEQFFGPGTRLTVL.

The chain has TRBV6-5 and TRBJ2-7, with a tentative D call TRBD2 (5 bases). V lost 5 bases, J lost 0 bases, and 14 bases lay in between. CDR1 and CDR2 (germline): MNHEY, SVGAGI. The CDR3 is 15 amino acids. The CDR3 nucleotides are TGTGCCAGCAGTGCCCCCAACGGACTCTCCTACGAGCAGTACTTC. Residues: CASSAPNGLSYEQYF.

The V and J genes are TRBV28 and TRBJ2-7; D not certain. CDR3 size: 14 residues. Trimming pared 3 bases from V and 2 bases from J, leaving 11 bases between. Germline V gene lookup returns CDR1 MDHEN and CDR2 SYDVKM. The CDR3 sequence is CASSLTLQPYEQYF. DNA for the CDR3: TGTGCCAGCAGTTTGACTCTCCAGCCCTACGAGCAGTACTTC.

J is TRBJ2-1 and V is TRBV9; the D gene could be TRBD1 or TRBD2 (5 bases each). This CDR3 has 16 residues. Germline CDR1 is SGDLS and CDR2 is YYNGEE. Trimming stripped 2 bases from V and 0 bases from J, with 12 bases between. The CDR3 nucleotides read TGTGCCAGCAGCGTCTCAGGGAGAAGCTCCTACAATGAGCAGTTCTTC. Translating gives CASSVSGRSSYNEQFF.

V and J are TRBV5-6 and TRBJ1-3; D is ambiguous. V lost 6 bases, J lost 8 bases, and 12 bases lay in between. CDR3 length: 12 amino acids. Germline assignment: CDR1 SGHDT and CDR2 YYEEEE. CDR3 sequence: CASTGSSHTIYF. The DNA of the CDR3 is TGTGCCAGCACGGGCAGTTCACACACCATATATTTT.

The gene calls are TRBV2 and TRBJ2-4; 7 bases line up with TRBD1. CDR1 and CDR2 (germline): SNHLY, FYNNEI. With 6 bases clipped from V and 6 bases from J, the junction kept 5 bases outside the gene matches. The CDR3 runs to 13 residues. CDR3: CASRGTVGNIQYF. The CDR3 DNA follows: TGTGCCAGCAGGGGGACAGTCGGAAACATTCAGTACTTC.

Notes on this clone: At the DNA level, this CDR3 is encoded by other sequences in the same sample as well. This chain uses TRBV5-4 with TRBJ2-7, with 9 bases matching TRBD2. The CDR3 extends over 14 amino acids. Per the germline V gene, CDR1 is SGHNT and CDR2 is YYREEE (reference sequence). Losses at the gene ends were 2 bases for V and 7 bases for J; bases not matched to a gene: 7. Written as DNA, the CDR3 is TGTGCCAGCAGCTTTGCGGGAGGGCCTTATGAGCAGTACTTC. Translated: CASSFAGGPYEQYF. Filled out from reference TRBV5-4 and TRBJ2-7, the complete variable domain reads ETGVTQSPTHLIKTRGQQVTLRCSSQSGHNTVSWYQQALGQGPQFIFQYYREEENGRGNFPPRFSGLQFPNYSSELNVNALELDDSALYLCASSFAGGPYEQYFGPGTRLTVT.

This clone was picked up one time. The gene calls are TRBV21-1 and TRBJ2-7; no check of the table's D call, TRBD2, against the DNA was made. TRBV21-1 is a recognized pseudogene. CDR3 length: 12 residues. In DNA form, the CDR3 reads TGTGCCAGCGTCGGCGGCGCCTACGAGCAGTACTTC. Protein product: CASVGGAYEQYF.

V usage is TRBV12-2 and J usage is TRBJ2-2; the DNA was not compared with TRBD2, the D call given in the table. TRBV12-2 represents a pseudogene. The CDR3 has 23 amino acids. CDR3 in amino acids: CASRLPHRQTSPRRLFGTGELFF. In nucleotides, the CDR3 is TGTGCAAGTCGCTTACCGCACCGTCAGACTAGCCCCAGACGGTTGTTCGGCACCGGGGAGCTGTTTTTT.

The chain joins TRBV2 to TRBJ1-2; a possible D gene is TRBD1 (5 bases). Germline V lookup: CDR1 SNHLY, CDR2 FYNNEI. V was pared by 2 bases and J by 3 bases, with 7 bases between. This CDR3 is built from 13 residues. In nucleotides, the CDR3 is TGTGCCAGCAGTGAACAGGGCGACTATGGCTACACCTTC. Amino acids: CASSEQGDYGYTF.